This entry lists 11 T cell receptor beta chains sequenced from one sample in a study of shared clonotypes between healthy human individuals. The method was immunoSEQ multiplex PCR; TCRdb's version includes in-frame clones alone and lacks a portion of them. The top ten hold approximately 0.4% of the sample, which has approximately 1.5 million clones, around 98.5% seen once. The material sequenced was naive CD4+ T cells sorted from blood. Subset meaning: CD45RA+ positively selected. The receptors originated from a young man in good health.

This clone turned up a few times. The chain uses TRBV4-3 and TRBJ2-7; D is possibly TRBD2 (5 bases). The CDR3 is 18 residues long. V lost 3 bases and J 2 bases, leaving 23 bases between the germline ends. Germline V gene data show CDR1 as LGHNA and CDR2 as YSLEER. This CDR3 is CASSQRWLRAVNPYEQYF. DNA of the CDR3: TGCGCCAGCAGCCAGAGATGGTTGCGGGCCGTAAATCCCTACGAGCAGTACTTC.

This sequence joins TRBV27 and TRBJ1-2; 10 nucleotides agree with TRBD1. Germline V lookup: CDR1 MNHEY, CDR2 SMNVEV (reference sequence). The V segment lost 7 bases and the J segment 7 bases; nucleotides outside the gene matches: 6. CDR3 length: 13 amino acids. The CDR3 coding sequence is TGTGCCAGCACCTGGGGGGACAGGGGTGGCTACACCTTC. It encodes CASTWGDRGGYTF.

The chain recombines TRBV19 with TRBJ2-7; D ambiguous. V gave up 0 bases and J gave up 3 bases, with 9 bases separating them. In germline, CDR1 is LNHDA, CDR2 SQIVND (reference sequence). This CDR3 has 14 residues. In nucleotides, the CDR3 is TGTGCCAGTAGTATAGATCTTGCTGTCTACGAGCAGTACTTC. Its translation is CASSIDLAVYEQYF. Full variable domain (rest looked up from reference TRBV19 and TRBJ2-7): DGGITQSPKYLFRKEGQNVTLSCEQNLNHDAMYWYRQDPGQGLRLIYYSQIVNDFQKGDIAEGYSVSREKKESFPLTVTSAQKNPTAFYLCASSIDLAVYEQYFGPGTRLTVT.

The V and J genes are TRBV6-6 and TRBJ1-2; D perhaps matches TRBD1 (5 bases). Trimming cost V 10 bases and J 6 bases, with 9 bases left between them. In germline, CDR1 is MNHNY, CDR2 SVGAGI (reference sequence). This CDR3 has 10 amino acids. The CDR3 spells CATVGDGYTF. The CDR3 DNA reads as TGTGCCACCGTGGGGGATGGCTACACCTTC.

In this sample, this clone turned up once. CDR3 coding DNA: TGTGCCAGCAGCCCGGGACAGGGGGTAGGTGCTGAAAAACTGTTTTTT. Its translation: CASSPGQGVGAEKLFF. V and J are TRBV27 and TRBJ1-4; 11 bases align to TRBD1. The V gene's germline CDR1 is MNHEY and CDR2 SMNVEV (reference sequence). The CDR3 has 16 amino acids. J was trimmed by 7 bases and V by 6 bases; bases with no gene match: 10.

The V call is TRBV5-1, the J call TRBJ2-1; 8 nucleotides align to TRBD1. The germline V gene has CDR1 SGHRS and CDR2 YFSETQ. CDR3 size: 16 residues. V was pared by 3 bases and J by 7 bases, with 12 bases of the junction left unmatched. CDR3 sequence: CASSSDGGQGQNEQFF. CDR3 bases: TGCGCCAGCAGCTCCGACGGAGGACAGGGACAAAATGAGCAGTTCTTC. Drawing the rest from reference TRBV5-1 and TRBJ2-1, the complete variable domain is KAGVTQTPRYLIKTRGQQVTLSCSPISGHRSVSWYQQTPGQGLQFLFEYFSETQRNKGNFPGRFSGRQFSNSRSEMNVSTLELGDSALYLCASSSDGGQGQNEQFFGPGTRLTVL.

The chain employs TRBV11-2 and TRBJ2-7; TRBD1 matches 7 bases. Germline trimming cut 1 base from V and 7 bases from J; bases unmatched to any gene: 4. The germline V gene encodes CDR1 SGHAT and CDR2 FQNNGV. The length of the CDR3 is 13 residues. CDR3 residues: CASSLAGTEEQYF. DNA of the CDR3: TGTGCCAGCAGCTTAGCAGGGACAGAAGAGCAGTACTTC.

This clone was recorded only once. CDR3 DNA sequence: TGTGCCAGCAGCTTAGTCAGAGGCGGCTACACCTTC. Translated, it gives CASSLVRGGYTF. J is TRBJ1-2 and V is TRBV11-2; D is uncertain. Trimming stripped 1 base from V and 8 bases from J, with 8 bases between. The CDR3 extends over 12 amino acids. Germline V gene sequence: CDR1 SGHAT, CDR2 FQNNGV. Full variable domain (rest looked up from reference TRBV11-2 and TRBJ1-2): EAGVAQSPRYKIIEKRQSVAFWCNPISGHATLYWYQQILGQGPKLLIQFQNNGVVDDSQLPKDRFSAERLKGVDSTLKIQPAKLEDSAVYLCASSLVRGGYTFGSGTRLTVV.

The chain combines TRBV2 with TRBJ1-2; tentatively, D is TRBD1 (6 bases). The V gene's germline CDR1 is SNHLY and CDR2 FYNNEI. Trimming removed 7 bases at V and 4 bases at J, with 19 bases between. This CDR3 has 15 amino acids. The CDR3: CASTPRDTTIYGYTF. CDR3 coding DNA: TGTGCCAGCACGCCTAGGGACACCACAATCTATGGCTACACCTTC.

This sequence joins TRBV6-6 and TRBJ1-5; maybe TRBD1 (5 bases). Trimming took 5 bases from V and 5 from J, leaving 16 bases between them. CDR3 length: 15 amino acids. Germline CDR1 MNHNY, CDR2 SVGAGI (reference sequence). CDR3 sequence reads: CASSPVPGRDQPQHF. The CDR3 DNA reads TGTGCCAGCAGTCCGGTCCCGGGACGTGATCAGCCCCAGCATTTT.

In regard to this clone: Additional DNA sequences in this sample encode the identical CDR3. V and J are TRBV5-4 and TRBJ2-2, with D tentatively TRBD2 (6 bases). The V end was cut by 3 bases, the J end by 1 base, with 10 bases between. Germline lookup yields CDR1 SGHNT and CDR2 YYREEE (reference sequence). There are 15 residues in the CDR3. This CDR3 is CASSSGLLNTGELFF. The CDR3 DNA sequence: TGTGCCAGCAGCTCGGGACTTCTGAACACCGGGGAGCTGTTTTTT.